This TCR beta chain was found in a study of neurological immune-mediated disorders. General study results and limits: No CDR3 amino acid sequences recurred among expanded clones across subjects, suggesting private repertoires in all groups. TCR clonal expansion peaked in HTLV-1-associated myelopathy patients and was lowest in multiple sclerosis patients.

One entry per CDR3 protein, called by TCRdb with MiXCR from the 5' RACE reads. The sample carries about 50,000 distinct CDR3 sequences, about 3.7% recorded once. This clonotype was counted ten times or more. Its antigen is undetermined. This sequence was found in a man aged 35 to 55 with multiple sclerosis. What was sequenced was PBMCs.

The CDR3 region is CAITKTEGRTEAFF. The CDR3 region has the DNA TGTGCCATCACTAAAACGGAGGGTAGAACTGAAGCTTTCTTT. The chain joins TRBV10-3 to TRBJ1-1; unclear D gene. V lost 7 bases and J lost 5, with 17 bases in between. CDR1 is ENHRY and CDR2 is SYGVKD in the germline V gene. The CDR3 extends over 14 amino acids.